This T cell receptor (beta chain) is drawn from a study of blood T cell repertoires in COVID-19. This clone occurred once. Profiled with immunoSEQ multiplex PCR; TCRdb holds only in-frame clones, not every one. The table records hundreds of thousands of clones, roughly 89% of them present only once. Sample: peripheral blood. The sequence came from a woman in her 30s with acute or convalescent COVID-19.

This chain's CDR3 is CASSSLAGGLSTDTQYF. Written as DNA, the CDR3 is TGTGCCAGCAGCTCCCTAGCGGGGGGGCTTTCCACAGATACGCAGTATTTT. The rearrangement uses TRBV5-4 and TRBJ2-3; 12 bases are shared with TRBD2. Germline V lookup: CDR1 SGHNT, CDR2 YYREEE (reference sequence). With 3 bases clipped from V and 2 bases from J, the junction kept 7 bases outside the gene matches. The CDR3 has 17 residues.